This passage covers 6 T cell receptor beta chains from one sample sequenced in a study of blood T cell repertoires in COVID-19. TCRdb's copy holds only in-frame clones and misses some; the assay was immunoSEQ multiplex PCR. Among 150,000 to 200,000 clones listed, more than 75% were seen once. Sample: PBMCs or T cells enriched from blood (not recorded which). These TCRs come from a woman aged 50 to 60 who had recovered from COVID-19.

This clone was observed many times. This chain connects TRBV4-1 to TRBJ1-4; D is ambiguous. Germline values: CDR1 MGHRA, CDR2 YSYEKL. This CDR3 contains 14 residues. V dropped 4 bases and J dropped 0 bases, with 6 bases sitting between them. CDR3 sequence (DNA): TGCGCCAGCAGCCTCTCTACAACTAATGAAAAACTGTTTTTT. Amino acid sequence: CASSLSTTNEKLFF.

The chain carries TRBV7-2 and TRBJ2-7; D is possibly TRBD1 (5 bases). Trimming removed 2 bases from V and 4 bases from J, with 6 bases in between. Germline-derived CDR1 and CDR2 are SGHTA and FQGNSA. The CDR3 has 12 residues. DNA of the CDR3: TGTGCCAGCAGCTTAAAGGGGTACGAGCAGTACTTC. Amino acids: CASSLKGYEQYF.

CDR3 coding DNA: TGTGCCAGCAGCCCGCCGACAGGGGGCTACAATGAGCAGTTCTTC. Residues: CASSPPTGGYNEQFF. The chain has TRBV7-8 and TRBJ2-1; 9 nucleotides align to TRBD1. Trimming took 5 bases from V and 3 from J; bases not matched to a gene: 5. From germline, CDR1 is SGHVS and CDR2 FQNEAQ. The CDR3 has 15 amino acids.

The V and J genes are TRBV6-4 and TRBJ2-7, with 8 nucleotides matching TRBD1. The CDR3 is 14 residues long. Germline-derived CDR1 and CDR2 are MRHNA and SNTAGT. Germline trimming cut 2 bases from V and 3 bases from J; bases unmatched to any gene: 3. In nucleotides, the CDR3 is TGTGCCAGCAGTGACCTAGGACAGGGCTACGAGCAGTACTTC. Translating it yields CASSDLGQGYEQYF.

This clone came up once. This chain joins TRBV4-1 and TRBJ1-1; D is undetermined. The CDR3 has 14 amino acids. CDR1 and CDR2 (germline): MGHRA, YSYEKL. Trimming stripped 3 bases from V and 0 bases from J, with 8 bases between. CDR3 bases: TGCGCCAGCAGCCAGCGACTGCTGAACACTGAAGCTTTCTTT. Translated: CASSQRLLNTEAFF.

The chain links TRBV2 to TRBJ2-3; maybe TRBD2 (6 bases). V was clipped by 8 bases and J by 0 bases, with 21 bases between them. Germline values: CDR1 SNHLY, CDR2 FYNNEI. CDR3 length: 17 residues. The CDR3 DNA sequence: TGTGCCAGCCGTGGGATTTGGACGGGAGATAGCACAGATACGCAGTATTTT. It is translated as CASRGIWTGDSTDTQYF.